The clone carrying this T cell receptor (beta chain) appeared once. This sample is part of a study of T cell repertoires in cytomegalovirus infection. MiXCR was run by TCRdb on the reads, yielding one entry per CDR3 protein. This table has 510,000 or so distinct CDR3 sequences, 26% appearing once. The TCR sequence derives from a human donor in good health (CMV status not recorded). Some clones in this sample may be carry-over from other donors' samples. The specimen sequenced was PBMCs.

The CDR3 nucleotides are TGTGCCTGGAGGGGGGGACTAGGGGGCATTCAGTACTTC. Its translation: CAWRGGLGGIQYF. J is TRBJ2-4 and V is TRBV30, with TRBD2 identical over 8 bases. The CDR3 is 13 amino acids. J lost 9 bases, V lost 3 bases, and 7 bases had no gene match. CDR1 is GTSNPN, CDR2 SVGIG, per germline (reference sequence).